Listed here are 15 T cell receptor beta chains from one sample, sequenced in a study of blood T cell repertoires in COVID-19. The protocol was immunoSEQ multiplex PCR, while the TCRdb copy is restricted to in-frame clones and leaves out a portion. The table shows approximately 300,000 clones, with around 89% occurring only once. The source material was peripheral blood. These receptors were collected from a man aged 18-30 years who had recovered from COVID-19.

A remark on this clone: Different DNA sequences within this sample yield the same CDR3. The chain joins TRBV5-1 to TRBJ1-2; D call uncertain. Deletions cut 4 bases from V and 5 bases from J, with 9 bases between. Germline CDR1 reads SGHRS; CDR2 reads YFSETQ. This CDR3 spans 12 amino acids. As DNA, the CDR3 is TGCGCCAGCAGCCTAGGATCTTATGGCTACACCTTC. Encoded protein: CASSLGSYGYTF.

This chain connects TRBV11-2 to TRBJ2-5, with TRBD1 identical over 8 bases. The CDR3 has 15 residues. Germline V gives CDR1 SGHAT, CDR2 FQNNGV. Losses at the gene ends were 4 bases for V and 2 bases for J; bases not matched to a gene: 6. As DNA, the CDR3 is TGTGCCAGCAGCTGGGAACAGGGGGAACAAGAGACCCAGTACTTC. Amino acids: CASSWEQGEQETQYF.

The chain combines TRBV12-3 or TRBV12-4 with TRBJ1-1, with 7 bases identical to TRBD1. The CDR3 spans 12 residues. Trimming cost V 6 bases and J 10 bases; bases outside gene matches: 8. CDR3 sequence reads: CASRQTGWGAFF. The CDR3 coding sequence is TGTGCCAGCAGGCAGACAGGGTGGGGAGCTTTCTTT.

The chain carries TRBV5-1 and TRBJ1-2; tentative D call: TRBD1 (6 bases). The V gene's germline CDR1 is SGHRS and CDR2 YFSETQ. V lost 1 base to trimming and J lost 1 base, with 11 bases between them. The CDR3 is 15 residues long. CDR3 protein: CASSLWGTSNYGYTF. CDR3 nucleotides: TGCGCCAGCAGCTTGTGGGGGACAAGTAACTATGGCTACACCTTC. Filled out from reference TRBV5-1 and TRBJ1-2, the complete variable domain reads KAGVTQTPRYLIKTRGQQVTLSCSPISGHRSVSWYQQTPGQGLQFLFEYFSETQRNKGNFPGRFSGRQFSNSRSEMNVSTLELGDSALYLCASSLWGTSNYGYTFGSGTRLTVV.

The V and J genes are TRBV5-1 and TRBJ2-7; tentatively, D is TRBD2 (6 bases). Germline values: CDR1 SGHRS, CDR2 YFSETQ. The CDR3 is made up of 9 amino acids. Written as DNA, the CDR3 is TGCGCCAGCAGCTTCGGGGGTTGTGTC. Its translation: CASSFGGCV.

This chain joins TRBV12-3 or TRBV12-4 and TRBJ1-2, with D uncertain. The ends were cut back, 5 bases at V and 6 bases at J, with 4 bases in the middle. The CDR3 loop spans 10 amino acids. The CDR3 DNA sequence: TGTGCCAGCAGTCTACATGGCTACACCTTC. It specifies CASSLHGYTF.

The chain uses TRBV14 and TRBJ1-1, with TRBD1 identical over 9 bases. The CDR3 contains 18 residues. Germline V lookup: CDR1 SGHDN, CDR2 FVKESK. V was pared by 1 base and J by 1 base, with 10 bases of the junction left unmatched. The CDR3 loop is CASSQVFRDRVPNTEAFF. CDR3 nucleotide sequence: TGTGCCAGCAGCCAAGTGTTTCGGGACAGGGTACCGAACACTGAAGCTTTCTTT.

The rearrangement links TRBV3-1 (or the pseudogene TRBV3-2) to TRBJ1-5; a weak D match, TRBD1 (5 bases). CDR3 size: 17 residues. Germline V gene sequence: CDR1 LGHDT, CDR2 YNNKEL (reference sequence). V was cut by 0 bases and J by 0 bases, with 12 bases left in between. The CDR3 region is CASSQDILTDSNQPQHF. CDR3 DNA: TGTGCCAGCAGCCAAGATATTTTGACAGATAGCAATCAGCCCCAGCATTTT.

The V call is TRBV29-1, the J call TRBJ2-1, with 7 bases fitting TRBD2. The CDR3 covers 14 residues. Unmatched junction bases numbered 2, after V lost 3 bases and J lost 0 bases. Germline-derived CDR1 and CDR2 are SQVTM and ANQGSEA. The CDR3 sequence: CSVDQRGSYNEQFF. In DNA form, the CDR3 reads TGCAGCGTTGATCAGCGGGGCTCCTACAATGAGCAGTTCTTC.

V usage is TRBV19 and J usage is TRBJ1-4; TRBD1 might be the D (5 bases). Germline V gene data show CDR1 as LNHDA and CDR2 as SQIVND (reference sequence). CDR3 length: 14 residues. The V and J ends lost 5 bases and 8 bases respectively, with 15 bases between them. CDR3 DNA: TGTGCCAGTAGTTTAGGGGCAGGATGGGAAAAACTGTTTTTT. This encodes CASSLGAGWEKLFF.

Only a few counts were recorded for this clone. This rearrangement joins TRBV12-5 to TRBJ2-2; weak D call: TRBD1 (6 bases). CDR1 LGHNT and CDR2 FRNRAP come from the germline V gene. With 5 bases removed from V and 6 bases from J, the gap between germline ends came to 19 bases. The CDR3 covers 16 residues. In DNA form, the CDR3 reads TGTGCTAGTGGTACCCGGGCCAGGGGTGGTTCCGGGGAGCTGTTTTTT. Its translation is CASGTRARGGSGELFF.

This rearrangement joins TRBV24-1 to TRBJ2-3; 13 nucleotides line up with TRBD2. The CDR3 is 21 amino acids. Germline CDR1 is KGHDR and CDR2 is SFDVKD. V trimming: 8 bases; J trimming: 0 bases; junction bases outside the gene matches: 19. The CDR3 protein is CATKGQGNGTSGVSSTDTQYF. CDR3 nucleotides: TGTGCCACCAAGGGACAGGGGAACGGGACTAGCGGGGTCTCTAGCACAGATACGCAGTATTTT.

A few counts support this clone. This rearrangement joins TRBV3-1 (or the pseudogene TRBV3-2) to TRBJ2-3; TRBD1 matches at 7 bases. CDR3 length: 16 amino acids. Trimming cost V 3 bases and J 0 bases; bases outside gene matches: 6. CDR1 and CDR2 from the germline V gene are LGHDT and YNNKEL (reference sequence). CDR3 residues: CASSQFRQGSTDTQYF. CDR3 DNA: TGTGCCAGCAGCCAGTTCCGACAGGGCAGCACAGATACGCAGTATTTT.

This rearrangement joins TRBV3-1 (or the pseudogene TRBV3-2) to TRBJ1-1; 8 bases are shared with TRBD1. CDR1 and CDR2 from the germline V gene are LGHDT and YNNKEL (reference sequence). The CDR3 spans 15 residues. The junction had 7 bases not matched to a gene; V was cut back by 7 bases and J by 0 bases. CDR3 protein: CASNLLGQVNTEAFF. In DNA form, the CDR3 reads TGTGCCAGCAACCTTTTGGGACAGGTGAACACTGAAGCTTTCTTT.

The chain is built from TRBV6-2 or TRBV6-3 and TRBJ1-1; D is unclear. Germline V CDR1 and CDR2: MNHEY, SVGEGT. The CDR3 is 14 amino acids. Trimming took off 1 base at V and 1 base at J, with 7 bases between the two ends. The CDR3 region has the DNA TGTGCCAGCAGTTACTTGGTGGCGAACACTGAAGCTTTCTTT. Translating it yields CASSYLVANTEAFF.